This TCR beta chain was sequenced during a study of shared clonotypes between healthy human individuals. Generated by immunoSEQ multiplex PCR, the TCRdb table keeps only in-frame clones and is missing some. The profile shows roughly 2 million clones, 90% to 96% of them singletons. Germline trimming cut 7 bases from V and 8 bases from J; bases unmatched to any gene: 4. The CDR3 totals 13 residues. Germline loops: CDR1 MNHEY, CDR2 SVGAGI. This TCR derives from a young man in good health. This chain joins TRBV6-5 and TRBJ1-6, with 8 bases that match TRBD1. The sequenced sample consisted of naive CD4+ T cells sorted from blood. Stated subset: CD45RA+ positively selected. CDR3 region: CASTQGAYSPLHF. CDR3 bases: TGTGCCAGCACGCAGGGGGCGTATTCACCCCTCCACTTT.